This T cell receptor beta chain stems from a study of cytomegalovirus exposure and HLA in healthy donors. This clone appeared a single time. Trimming left V 4 bases short and J 3 bases short, with 19 bases between. CDR3 length equals 16 residues. Germline CDR1 is MNHEY and CDR2 is SMNVEV (reference sequence). The assay was immunoSEQ multiplex PCR, and TCRdb's table has in-frame clones only and misses some. The data show 200,000 to 250,000 clones, just under 90% seen once. Material: PBMCs. V usage is TRBV27 and J usage is TRBJ2-7; a possible D gene is TRBD2 (5 bases). This TCR came from a man in his late teens or twenties in good health and CMV-seronegative. CDR3 amino acids: CASSSPGWETGYEQYF. CDR3 nucleotide sequence: TGTGCCAGCAGTTCCCCTGGGTGGGAGACTGGCTACGAGCAGTACTTC.